This T cell receptor (beta chain) was sequenced for a study of blood T cell repertoires in COVID-19 (dated by TCRdb to 2020 to 2021). The study in broad terms: The collaborator samples originated in the United States, Italy and Spain and spanned the acute and convalescent phases of COVID-19. Nearly every sample came with metadata listing a de-identified subject ID, COVID-19 status, age in years and sex. Subjects who had been exposed to COVID-19, were actively infected with it, or had recovered from it provided the deeply sampled blood TCRbeta repertoires that made up the dataset. The material from the prospective study consisted of cDNA or gDNA derived from T cells, B-cell-depleted T cells, or PBMCs. Samples were obtained from the ongoing ImmuneRACE study (first 160 participants) and from roughly 1,300 subjects provided by 6 global collaborators. Where available, HLA class I and class II types were taken from metadata supplied by the sample provider and were not determined by assay-based typing. The repertoires were released in a freely available public database intended as a resource for research on the immune response to SARS-CoV-2.

Note on this clone: The antigen it recognizes is unknown. Base qualities are missing; no much larger clone stands one base away.

Spanning cysteine to phenylalanine, the CDR3 consists of 14 amino acids. The read is trimmed to its CDR3 DNA, 42 bases read in frame from base 1. The germline V gene provides CDR1 KGHSH and CDR2 LQKENI. Clipping removes 5 bases from V and 2 bases from J, with 3 as the unmatched junction base count. Overall study results and their limits: The quantity of clinical and demographic metadata differed by source and by participant and was supplied without curation.

The collaborating institutions used their own protocols to collect whole blood in K2EDTA tubes. For TCRbeta analysis, collaborator samples were shipped as frozen whole blood, as isolated PBMCs, or as DNA extracted from either sample type. The immunoSEQ Assay, a bias-controlled multiplex PCR, was used to amplify TCRbeta CDR3 regions from genomic DNA. The study's own analysis went as follows. Nucleated cell counts per sample were estimated from amplification of reference gene primers within the assay. Sequence reads were collapsed and filtered to measure the absolute abundance of every unique TCRbeta CDR3 rearrangement. For each sample, productive Simpson clonality was calculated by taking the square root of Simpson's diversity index across productive rearrangements. TCRdb's version of the immuneACCESS table is confined to in-frame rearrangements and falls short of the full clone set. An unresolved V gene accounts for under half of the shortfall where checked; the remainder is of unknown origin. The V and J calls and clone size come from that table; D and trimming were worked out from the DNA. This sample lists 50,000 to 75,000 clones; approximately 81% were detected once. The top ten constitute around 30% of the sample.

The rearranged segments are TRBV18 and TRBJ2-5; the central 9 bases match TRBD1. The sequencing sample was made of peripheral blood. The receptor was isolated from a woman of 80 years or more with active or convalescent COVID-19. The CDR3 sequence is CASSDRGIQETQYF. At the DNA level, the sequence is TGTGCCAGCTCAGACAGGGGGATTCAAGAGACCCAGTACTTC.